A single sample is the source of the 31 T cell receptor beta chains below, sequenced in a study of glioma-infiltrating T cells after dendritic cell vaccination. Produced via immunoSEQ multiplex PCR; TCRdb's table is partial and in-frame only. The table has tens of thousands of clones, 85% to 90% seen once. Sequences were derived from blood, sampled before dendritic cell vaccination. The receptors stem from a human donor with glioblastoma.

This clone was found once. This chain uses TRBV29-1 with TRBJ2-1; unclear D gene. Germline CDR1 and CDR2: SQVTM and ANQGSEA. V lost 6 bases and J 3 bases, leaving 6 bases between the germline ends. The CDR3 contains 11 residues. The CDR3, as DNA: TGCAGCGTACAGAGCTACAATGAGCAGTTCTTC. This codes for CSVQSYNEQFF.

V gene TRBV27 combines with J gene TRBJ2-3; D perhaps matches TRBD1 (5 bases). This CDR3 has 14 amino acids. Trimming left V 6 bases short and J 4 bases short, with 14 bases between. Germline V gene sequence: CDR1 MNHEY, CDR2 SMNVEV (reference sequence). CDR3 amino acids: CASRSSRGSDTQYF. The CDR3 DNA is TGTGCCAGCAGGAGCTCAAGGGGCTCAGATACGCAGTATTTT.

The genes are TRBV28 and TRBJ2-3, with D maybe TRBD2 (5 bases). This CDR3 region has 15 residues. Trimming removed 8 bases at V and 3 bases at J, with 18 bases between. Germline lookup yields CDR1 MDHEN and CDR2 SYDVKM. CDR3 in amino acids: CASLRLTDFTDTQYF. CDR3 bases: TGTGCCAGCCTTCGTTTAACGGACTTTACAGATACGCAGTATTTT.

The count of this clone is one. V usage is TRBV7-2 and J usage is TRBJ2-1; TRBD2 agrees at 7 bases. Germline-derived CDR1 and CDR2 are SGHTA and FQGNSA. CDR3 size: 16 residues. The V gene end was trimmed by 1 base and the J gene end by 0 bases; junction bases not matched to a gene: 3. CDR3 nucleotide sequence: TGTGCCAGCAGCTTAGATCGCGGGGGCTCCTACAATGAGCAGTTCTTC. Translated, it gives CASSLDRGGSYNEQFF.

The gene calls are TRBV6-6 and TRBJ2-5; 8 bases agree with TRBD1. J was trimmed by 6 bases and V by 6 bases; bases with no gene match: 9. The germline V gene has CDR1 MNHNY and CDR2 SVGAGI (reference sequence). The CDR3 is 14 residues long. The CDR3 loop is CASSPDRGRQTQYF. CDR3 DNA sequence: TGTGCCAGCAGCCCCGACAGGGGACGGCAGACCCAGTACTTC.

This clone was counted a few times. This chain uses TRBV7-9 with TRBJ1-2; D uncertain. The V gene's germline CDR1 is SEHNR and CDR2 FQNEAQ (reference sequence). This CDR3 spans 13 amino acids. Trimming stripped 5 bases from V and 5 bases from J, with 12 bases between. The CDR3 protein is CASSLDGWYGYTF. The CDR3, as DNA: TGTGCCAGCAGCCTCGACGGGTGGTATGGCTACACCTTC.

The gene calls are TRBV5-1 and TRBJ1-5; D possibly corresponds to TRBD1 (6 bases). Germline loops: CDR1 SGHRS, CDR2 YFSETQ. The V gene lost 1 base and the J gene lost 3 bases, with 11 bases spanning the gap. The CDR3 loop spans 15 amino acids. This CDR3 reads CASSLSRGPNQPQHF. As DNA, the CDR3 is TGCGCCAGCAGCTTGAGCAGGGGCCCCAATCAGCCCCAGCATTTT.

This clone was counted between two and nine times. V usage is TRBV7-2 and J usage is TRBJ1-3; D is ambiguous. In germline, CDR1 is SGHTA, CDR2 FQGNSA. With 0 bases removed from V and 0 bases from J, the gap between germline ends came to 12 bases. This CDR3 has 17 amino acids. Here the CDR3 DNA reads TGTGCCAGCAGCTTAGCCCAGCTACGGGGCTCTGGAAACACCATATATTTT. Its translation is CASSLAQLRGSGNTIYF.

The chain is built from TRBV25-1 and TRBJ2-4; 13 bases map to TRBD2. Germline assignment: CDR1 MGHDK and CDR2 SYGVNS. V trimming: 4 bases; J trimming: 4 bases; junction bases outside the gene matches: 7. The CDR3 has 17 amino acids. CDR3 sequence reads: CASSGRPGLAGKNIQYF. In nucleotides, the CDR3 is TGTGCCAGCAGTGGAAGACCGGGACTAGCGGGAAAAAACATTCAGTACTTC. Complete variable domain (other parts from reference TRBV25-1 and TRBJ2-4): EADIYQTPRYLVIGTGKKITLECSQTMGHDKMYWYQQDPGMELHLIHYSYGVNSTEKGDLSSESTVSRIRTEHFPLTLESARPSHTSQYLCASSGRPGLAGKNIQYFGAGTRLSVL.

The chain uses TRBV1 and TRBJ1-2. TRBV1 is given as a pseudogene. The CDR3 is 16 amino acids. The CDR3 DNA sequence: TGCACCAGCGAAGGGTTGGAGGGGCCGTTCAACTATGGCTACACCTTC. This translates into CTSEGLEGPFNYGYTF.

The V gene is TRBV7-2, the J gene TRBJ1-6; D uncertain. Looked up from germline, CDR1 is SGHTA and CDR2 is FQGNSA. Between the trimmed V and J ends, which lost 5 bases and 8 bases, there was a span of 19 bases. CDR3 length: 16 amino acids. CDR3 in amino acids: CASSPERAGPYSPLHF. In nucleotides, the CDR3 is TGTGCCAGCAGCCCCGAACGAGCAGGCCCCTATTCACCCCTCCACTTT.

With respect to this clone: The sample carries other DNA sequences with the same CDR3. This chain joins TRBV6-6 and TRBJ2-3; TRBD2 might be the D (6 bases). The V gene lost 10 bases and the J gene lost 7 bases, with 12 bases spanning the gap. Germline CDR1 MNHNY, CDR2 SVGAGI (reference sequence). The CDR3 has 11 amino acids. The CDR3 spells CATSAGYTQYF. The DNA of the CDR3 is TGTGCCACCTCAGCGGGCTATACGCAGTATTTT.

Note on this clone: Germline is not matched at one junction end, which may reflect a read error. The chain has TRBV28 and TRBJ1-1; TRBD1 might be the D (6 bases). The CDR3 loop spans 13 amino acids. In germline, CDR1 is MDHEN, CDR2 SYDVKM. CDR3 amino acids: CASSLLTGSEAFF. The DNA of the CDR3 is TGTGCCAGCAGTTTACTGACAGGATCTGAGGCTTTCTTT. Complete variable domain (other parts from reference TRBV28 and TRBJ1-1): DVKVTQSSRYLVKRTGEKVFLECVQDMDHENMFWYRQDPGLGLRLIYFSYDVKMKEKGDIPEGYSVSREKKERFSLILESASTNQTSMYLCASSLLTGSEAFFGQGTRLTVV.

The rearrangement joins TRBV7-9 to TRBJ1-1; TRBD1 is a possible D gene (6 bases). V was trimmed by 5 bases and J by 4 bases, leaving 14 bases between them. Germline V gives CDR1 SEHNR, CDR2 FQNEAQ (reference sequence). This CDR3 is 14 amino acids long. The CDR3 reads CASSQRQAITEAFF. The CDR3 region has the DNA TGTGCCAGCAGCCAAAGACAGGCAATCACTGAAGCTTTCTTT.

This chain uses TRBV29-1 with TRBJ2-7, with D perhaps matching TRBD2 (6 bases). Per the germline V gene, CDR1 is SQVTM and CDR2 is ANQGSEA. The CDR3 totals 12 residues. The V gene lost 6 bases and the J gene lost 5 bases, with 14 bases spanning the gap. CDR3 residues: CSVEWGVHEQYF. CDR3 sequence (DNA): TGCAGCGTCGAATGGGGGGTCCACGAGCAGTACTTC.

The CDR3, as DNA: TGTGCCAGCATCGGGGTTCCTTCTGGAGCCCAGCATTTT. Its protein product is CASIGVPSGAQHF. V usage is TRBV2 and J usage is TRBJ1-5, with D unresolved. CDR1 is SNHLY and CDR2 is FYNNEI in the germline V gene. The CDR3 extends over 13 amino acids. Trimming removed 7 bases at V and 11 bases at J, with 18 bases between.

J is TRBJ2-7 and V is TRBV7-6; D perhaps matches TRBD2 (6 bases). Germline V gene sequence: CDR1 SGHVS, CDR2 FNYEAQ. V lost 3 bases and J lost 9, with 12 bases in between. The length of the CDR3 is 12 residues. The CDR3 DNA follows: TGTGCCAGCAGCTTGCTGCGGGATGGGCAGTACTTC. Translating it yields CASSLLRDGQYF.

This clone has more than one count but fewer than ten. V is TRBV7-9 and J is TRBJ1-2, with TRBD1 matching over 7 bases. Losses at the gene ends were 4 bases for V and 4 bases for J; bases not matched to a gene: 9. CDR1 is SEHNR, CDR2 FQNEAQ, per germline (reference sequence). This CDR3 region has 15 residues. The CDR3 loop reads CASSSLRQGSYGYTF. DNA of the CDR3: TGTGCCAGCAGCTCCCTTAGACAGGGCAGCTATGGCTACACCTTC.

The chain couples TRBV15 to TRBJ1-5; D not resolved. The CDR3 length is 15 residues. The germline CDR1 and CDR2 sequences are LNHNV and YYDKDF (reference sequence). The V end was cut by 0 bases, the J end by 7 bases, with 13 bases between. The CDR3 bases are TGTGCCACCAGCAGAGATCTTGGCAGGCTCCAGCCCCAGCATTTT. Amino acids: CATSRDLGRLQPQHF.

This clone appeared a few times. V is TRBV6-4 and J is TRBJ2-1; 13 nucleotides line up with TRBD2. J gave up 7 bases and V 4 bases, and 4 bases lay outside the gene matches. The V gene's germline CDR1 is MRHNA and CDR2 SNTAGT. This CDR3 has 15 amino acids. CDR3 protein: CASSATSGGVNEQFF. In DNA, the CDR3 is TGTGCCAGCAGTGCCACTAGCGGGGGGGTGAATGAGCAGTTCTTC.

The CDR3 region is CAWSVGQSSGNTIYF. DNA of the CDR3: TGTGCCTGGAGTGTGGGACAGAGCTCTGGAAACACCATATATTTT. The V and J genes are TRBV30 and TRBJ1-3; 7 bases agree with TRBD1. CDR3 size: 15 residues. J gave up 0 bases and V 0 bases, and 2 bases lay outside the gene matches. Germline assignment: CDR1 GTSNPN and CDR2 SVGIG (reference sequence).

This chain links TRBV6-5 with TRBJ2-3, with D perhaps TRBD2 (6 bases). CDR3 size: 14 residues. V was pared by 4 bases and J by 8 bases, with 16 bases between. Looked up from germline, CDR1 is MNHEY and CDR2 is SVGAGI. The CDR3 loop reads CASSLTEGIGTQYF. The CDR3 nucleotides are TGTGCCAGCAGTTTAACGGAGGGGATAGGTACGCAGTATTTT.

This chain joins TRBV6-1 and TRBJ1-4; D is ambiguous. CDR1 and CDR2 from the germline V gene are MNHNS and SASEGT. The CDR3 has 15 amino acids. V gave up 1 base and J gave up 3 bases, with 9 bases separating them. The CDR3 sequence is CASSEGPAPNEKLFF. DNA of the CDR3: TGTGCCAGCAGTGAAGGGCCTGCCCCTAATGAAAAACTGTTTTTT.

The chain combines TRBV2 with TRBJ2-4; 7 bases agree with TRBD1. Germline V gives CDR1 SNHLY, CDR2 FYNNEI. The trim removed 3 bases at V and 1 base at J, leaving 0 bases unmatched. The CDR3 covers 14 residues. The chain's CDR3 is CASSEGQAKNIQYF. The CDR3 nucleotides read TGTGCCAGCAGTGAGGGACAGGCCAAAAACATTCAGTACTTC. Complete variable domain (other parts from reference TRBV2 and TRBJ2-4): EPEVTQTPSHQVTQMGQEVILRCVPISNHLYFYWYRQILGQKVEFLVSFYNNEISEKSEIFDDQFSVERPDGSNFTLKIRSTKLEDSAMYFCASSEGQAKNIQYFGAGTRLSVL.

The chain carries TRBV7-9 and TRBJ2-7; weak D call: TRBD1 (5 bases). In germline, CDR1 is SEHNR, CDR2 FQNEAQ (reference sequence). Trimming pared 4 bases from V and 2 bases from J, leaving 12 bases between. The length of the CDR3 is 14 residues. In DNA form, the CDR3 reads TGTGCCAGCAGCTCTGGGGCTGGGCCCTACGAGCAGTACTTC. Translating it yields CASSSGAGPYEQYF. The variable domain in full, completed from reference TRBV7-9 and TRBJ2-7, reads DTGVSQNPRHKITKRGQNVTFRCDPISEHNRLYWYRQTLGQGPEFLTYFQNEAQLEKSRLLSDRFSAERPKGSFSTLEIQRTEQGDSAMYLCASSSGAGPYEQYFGPGTRLTVT.

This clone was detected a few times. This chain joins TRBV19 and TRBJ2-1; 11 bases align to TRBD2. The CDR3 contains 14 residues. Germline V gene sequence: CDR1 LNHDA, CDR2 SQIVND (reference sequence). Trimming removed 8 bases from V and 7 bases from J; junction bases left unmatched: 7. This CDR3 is CASALAGGPNEQFF. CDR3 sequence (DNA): TGTGCCAGTGCGTTAGCGGGAGGGCCAAATGAGCAGTTCTTC.

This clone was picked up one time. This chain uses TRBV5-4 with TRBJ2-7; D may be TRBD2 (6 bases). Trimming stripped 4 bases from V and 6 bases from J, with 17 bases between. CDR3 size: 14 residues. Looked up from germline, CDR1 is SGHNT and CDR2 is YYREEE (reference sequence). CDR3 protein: CASSQGPGVSEQYF. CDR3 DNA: TGTGCCAGCAGCCAGGGACCGGGGGTCTCCGAGCAGTACTTC.

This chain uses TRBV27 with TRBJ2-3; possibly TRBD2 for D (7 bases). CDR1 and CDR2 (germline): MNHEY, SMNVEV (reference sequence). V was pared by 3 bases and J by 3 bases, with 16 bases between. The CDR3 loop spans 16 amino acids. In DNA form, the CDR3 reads TGTGCCAGCAGTTTTAGGGGGGGGGTTTCAACAGATACGCAGTATTTT. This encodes CASSFRGGVSTDTQYF.

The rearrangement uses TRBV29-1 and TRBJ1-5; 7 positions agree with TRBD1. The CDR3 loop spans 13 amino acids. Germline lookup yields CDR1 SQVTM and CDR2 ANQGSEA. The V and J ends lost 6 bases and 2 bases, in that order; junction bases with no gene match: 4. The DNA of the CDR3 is TGCAGCGTCGCCGGGACAGGCAATCAGCCCCAGCATTTT. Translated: CSVAGTGNQPQHF.

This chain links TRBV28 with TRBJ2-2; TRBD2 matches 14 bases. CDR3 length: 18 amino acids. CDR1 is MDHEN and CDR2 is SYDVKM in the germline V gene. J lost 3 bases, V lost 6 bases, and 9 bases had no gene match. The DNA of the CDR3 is TGTGCCAGCAGCCTGATACCGGGACTAGCGGGAGACACCGGGGAGCTGTTTTTT. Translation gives CASSLIPGLAGDTGELFF.

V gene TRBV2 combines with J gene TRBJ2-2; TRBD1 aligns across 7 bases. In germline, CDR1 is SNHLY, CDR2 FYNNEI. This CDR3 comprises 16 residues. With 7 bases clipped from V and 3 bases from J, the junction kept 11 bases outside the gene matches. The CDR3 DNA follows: TGTGCCAGCACCCAGGGGGATCCTCGCGACACCGGGGAGCTGTTTTTT. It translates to CASTQGDPRDTGELFF.